Included here is one T cell receptor (beta chain) sequence, with context. Its specificity is not known. Repertoires were generated with immunoSEQ multiplex PCR, while TCRdb's copy carries only in-frame clones and drops some. Among around 110,000 clones listed, approximately 85% were seen once. The data were taken from a study of T cell responses to AZD1222 COVID-19 vaccine. Germline loops: CDR1 SNHLY, CDR2 FYNNEI. The CDR3 totals 15 residues. V was shortened by 6 bases and J by 5 bases, with 17 bases between the two germline ends. Study-wide findings and caveats: Among the donors, most were white British and more were female, and clonal diversity was possibly underestimated. It was only a handful of AZD1222 recipients who were seropositive at baseline.

This chain connects TRBV2 to TRBJ1-5; D call uncertain. The origin of this receptor is an adult in good health. Here the sequenced sample was peripheral blood, taken on day 0 of MenACWY control vaccination. CDR3 residues: CASRYGLTQDQPQHF. CDR3 nucleotides: TGTGCCAGCAGATATGGACTTACCCAAGATCAGCCCCAGCATTTT.